These 26 T cell receptor beta chains originate from one sample sequenced in a study of vaccination and CD4 T cells after COVID-19. These receptors have no identified antigens. As for treatment: roughly 11-day PBMC culture with coronavirus spike peptide pools or control peptides (ViraFEST assay). Sequenced with the Oncomine TCR Beta short-read assay was DNA taken from cultured CD4+ T cells. TCRdb passed the PCR reads through MiXCR, listing each CDR3 protein once. The sample contains about 9,000 distinct CDR3 sequences, roughly three fifths of which appear only once. The material sequenced was CD4+ T cells from blood, cultured in vitro. These TCRs come from a human donor who had recovered from COVID-19.

This sequence joins TRBV7-2 and TRBJ2-7; D is unclear. CDR1 and CDR2 (germline): SGHTA, FQGNSA. The CDR3 is 14 amino acids. Deletions cut 4 bases from V and 3 bases from J, with 13 bases between. The CDR3 region is CASSSGPGNYEQYF. In nucleotides, the CDR3 is TGTGCCAGCAGCTCGGGCCCTGGGAACTACGAGCAGTACTTC.

This clonotype was seen more than once but under ten times. The chain has TRBV7-2 and TRBJ2-2; D gene unclear. Germline CDR1 and CDR2: SGHTA and FQGNSA. This CDR3 has 15 residues. V was trimmed by 5 bases and J by 0 bases, leaving 10 bases between them. The CDR3 loop is CASSLSSANTGELFF. Here the CDR3 DNA reads TGTGCCAGCAGCCTGAGCAGCGCGAACACCGGGGAGCTGTTTTTT.

The chain uses TRBV19 and TRBJ1-3, with D hard to call. Germline V gene data show CDR1 as LNHDA and CDR2 as SQIVND (reference sequence). V gave up 5 bases and J gave up 3 bases, with 11 bases separating them. The CDR3 is 14 residues long. The chain's CDR3 is CASSGPPYGNTIYF. The CDR3 nucleotides read TGTGCCAGTAGTGGCCCGCCGTATGGAAACACCATATATTTT.

The V and J genes are TRBV7-3 and TRBJ2-7; TRBD2 is a possible D gene (5 bases). From germline, CDR1 is SGHTA and CDR2 FQGTGA. CDR3 length: 13 amino acids. Trimming took off 3 bases at V and 6 bases at J, with 12 bases between the two ends. The CDR3 loop is CASSFEGGREQYF. The DNA for the CDR3 is TGTGCCAGCAGCTTCGAGGGCGGGCGCGAGCAGTACTTC.

The chain joins TRBV11-2 to TRBJ2-2; tentatively, D is TRBD1 or TRBD2 (6 bases each). The CDR3 loop spans 16 amino acids. Germline V gene sequence: CDR1 SGHAT, CDR2 FQNNGV. V shed 1 base and J shed 4 bases, with 13 bases lying between them. Here the CDR3 DNA reads TGTGCCAGCAGCTTAGGAGGGGGGAAGTCCACCGGGGAGCTGTTTTTT. Amino acids: CASSLGGGKSTGELFF.

The chain combines TRBV20-1 with TRBJ2-5; D gene uncertain. The germline gives CDR1 DFQATT, CDR2 SNEGSKA (reference sequence). The CDR3 runs to 11 residues. The V end lost 4 bases, the J end lost 2 bases, and 5 bases lay between the germline ends. Here the CDR3 DNA reads TGCAGTGCTATAGAGCAAGAGACCCAGTACTTC. Translating it yields CSAIEQETQYF.

The chain couples TRBV7-8 to TRBJ2-7, with 8 bases aligning to TRBD1. V lost 5 bases to trimming and J lost 2 bases; unmatched junction nucleotides: 8. This CDR3 has 15 residues. Germline CDR1 is SGHVS and CDR2 is FQNEAQ. CDR3 protein: CASSLIPGQAYEQYF. DNA of the CDR3: TGTGCCAGCAGCCTCATACCGGGACAGGCCTACGAGCAGTACTTC.

The chain carries TRBV28 and TRBJ2-3; D might be TRBD1 or TRBD2, each matching 5 bases. The CDR3 spans 16 residues. Germline assignment: CDR1 MDHEN and CDR2 SYDVKM. The V and J ends lost 6 bases and 2 bases respectively, with 18 bases between them. The CDR3 DNA is TGTGCCAGCAGCTCCATCCGGGGCGGCGACACAGATACGCAGTATTTT. This translates into CASSSIRGGDTDTQYF.

V usage is TRBV7-2 and J usage is TRBJ2-7; the match to TRBD2 covers 14 bases. J gave up 4 bases and V 1 base, and 9 bases lay outside the gene matches. This CDR3 comprises 18 residues. CDR1 and CDR2 (germline): SGHTA, FQGNSA. The CDR3 here is CASSLGTSGRRLGYEQYF. The CDR3 nucleotides read TGTGCCAGCAGCTTAGGGACTAGCGGGAGGAGGCTCGGGTACGAGCAGTACTTC.

The V call is TRBV20-1, the J call TRBJ1-1, with D hard to call. Germline V lookup: CDR1 DFQATT, CDR2 SNEGSKA (reference sequence). This CDR3 has 13 amino acids. Trimming pared 7 bases from V and 5 bases from J, leaving 17 bases between. This CDR3 is CSVSGLLSTEAFF. The CDR3 DNA follows: TGCAGTGTCTCGGGGTTGTTGAGTACTGAAGCTTTCTTT.

The DNA for the CDR3 is TGTGCCACCAGCACCGGGAGACAGGGGAAATACGAGCAGTACTTC. It translates to CATSTGRQGKYEQYF. The rearrangement uses TRBV15 and TRBJ2-7; 8 bases agree with TRBD1. The V gene end was trimmed by 4 bases and the J gene end by 4 bases; junction bases not matched to a gene: 9. Germline CDR1 LNHNV, CDR2 YYDKDF (reference sequence). The CDR3 contains 15 residues.

This chain connects TRBV7-6 to TRBJ1-2; D perhaps matches TRBD1 (5 bases). The germline CDR1 and CDR2 sequences are SGHVS and FNYEAQ. V lost 5 bases, J lost 5 bases, and 27 bases lay in between. The CDR3 has 18 residues. The CDR3 here is CASSHNKPDSRRSYGYTF. The CDR3 coding sequence is TGTGCCAGCAGCCACAATAAGCCCGACAGTAGAAGATCTTATGGCTACACCTTC. Together with reference TRBV7-6 and TRBJ1-2, the CDR3 gives the full variable domain: GAGVSQSPRYKVTKRGQDVALRCDPISGHVSLYWYRQALGQGPEFLTYFNYEAQQDKSGLPNDRFSAERPEGSISTLTIQRTEQRDSAMYRCASSHNKPDSRRSYGYTFGSGTRLTVV.

This clonotype showed up just a few times. The chain recombines TRBV7-8 with TRBJ1-1; D call uncertain. Germline-derived CDR1 and CDR2 are SGHVS and FQNEAQ. Trimming cost V 4 bases and J 1 base, with 16 bases left between them. CDR3 size: 16 residues. CDR3 sequence: CASSSGLPKKNTEAFF. CDR3 DNA sequence: TGTGCCAGCAGCTCCGGACTACCCAAAAAGAACACTGAAGCTTTCTTT.

The rearrangement uses TRBV20-1 and TRBJ2-5, with 7 bases fitting TRBD2. This CDR3 has 16 residues. Trimming took 0 bases from V and 4 from J; bases not matched to a gene: 11. Germline CDR1 DFQATT, CDR2 SNEGSKA (reference sequence). The CDR3 DNA reads as TGCAGTGCTAGAGACTTTAGGCGGGAGCGGGGAGAGACCCAGTACTTC. Protein: CSARDFRRERGETQYF.

This rearrangement joins TRBV29-1 to TRBJ2-1; 13 positions agree with TRBD2. Trimming at V came to 6 bases and at J to 9 bases, leaving 5 bases not matched to a gene. Germline lookup yields CDR1 SQVTM and CDR2 ANQGSEA. The CDR3 length is 13 residues. DNA of the CDR3: TGCAGCGTACTAGCGGGAGGGGGGGGTGAGCAGTTCTTC. Residues: CSVLAGGGGEQFF.

This chain uses TRBV7-3 with TRBJ2-7; 10 bases fit TRBD1. The CDR3 runs to 16 residues. V was pared by 5 bases and J by 5 bases, with 12 bases of the junction left unmatched. Looked up from germline, CDR1 is SGHTA and CDR2 is FQGTGA. In DNA, the CDR3 is TGTGCCAGCAGCCCTAGGGGGGGGACAGGGGTCCACGAGCAGTACTTC. Amino acid sequence: CASSPRGGTGVHEQYF. Full variable domain (outside the CDR3, taken from reference TRBV7-3 and TRBJ2-7): GAGVSQTPSNKVTEKGKYVELRCDPISGHTALYWYRQSLGQGPEFLIYFQGTGAADDSGLPNDRFFAVRPEGSVSTLKIQRTERGDSAVYLCASSPRGGTGVHEQYFGPGTRLTVT.

The rearrangement joins TRBV6-2 or TRBV6-3 to TRBJ2-1; 8 nucleotides agree with TRBD2. Germline V gives CDR1 MNHEY, CDR2 SVGEGT. This CDR3 comprises 17 residues. V shed 2 bases, J shed 2 bases, and the junction held 8 bases outside the gene matches. The CDR3 sequence is CASSYRPQRGTYNEQFF. The CDR3 DNA is TGTGCCAGCAGTTACCGTCCCCAGCGGGGGACCTACAATGAGCAGTTCTTC.

The chain has TRBV19 and TRBJ2-5; 8 bases agree with TRBD2. CDR3 length: 14 amino acids. Germline trimming cut 0 bases from V and 5 bases from J; bases unmatched to any gene: 2. Germline loops: CDR1 LNHDA, CDR2 SQIVND (reference sequence). The CDR3 region is CASSIDGGGETQYF. CDR3 bases: TGTGCCAGTAGTATAGACGGCGGGGGGGAGACCCAGTACTTC.

This chain links TRBV4-3 with TRBJ1-1; TRBD1 might be the D (5 bases). Germline CDR1 reads LGHNA; CDR2 reads YSLEER. The length of the CDR3 is 18 residues. V lost 1 base and J 1 base, leaving 19 bases between the germline ends. The CDR3 DNA is TGCGCCAGCAGCCAAGTAACCTTCTTCGGGGGGGAGAACACTGAAGCTTTCTTT. It is translated as CASSQVTFFGGENTEAFF.

This clonotype turned up a few times. The V gene is TRBV20-1, the J gene TRBJ2-1; TRBD1 is a possible D gene (5 bases). This CDR3 contains 14 residues. V was cut by 0 bases and J by 9 bases, with 15 bases left in between. Germline V gives CDR1 DFQATT, CDR2 SNEGSKA (reference sequence). CDR3 sequence reads: CSARDRVGSGEQFF. Here the CDR3 DNA reads TGCAGTGCTAGAGACAGGGTGGGTTCTGGTGAGCAGTTCTTC.

The gene calls are TRBV5-1 and TRBJ1-2; a weak D match, TRBD1 (6 bases). Trimming left V 5 bases short and J 3 bases short, with 14 bases between. CDR1 and CDR2 (germline): SGHRS, YFSETQ. This CDR3 has 14 residues. CDR3 bases: TGCGCCAGCAGACCAAGGACAGTCCACTATGGCTACACCTTC. Translation: CASRPRTVHYGYTF.

This clonotype has just a few counts. The chain joins TRBV7-9 to TRBJ1-2, with D unresolved. The germline gives CDR1 SEHNR, CDR2 FQNEAQ (reference sequence). The V gene lost 7 bases and the J gene lost 2 bases, with 8 bases spanning the gap. The CDR3 runs to 12 residues. This CDR3 is CASNRANYGYTF. The CDR3 region has the DNA TGTGCCAGCAACCGAGCGAACTATGGCTACACCTTC.

This chain uses TRBV7-9 with TRBJ1-1; no clear D. The germline CDR1 and CDR2 sequences are SEHNR and FQNEAQ (reference sequence). The CDR3 length is 14 residues. V was cut by 5 bases and J by 5 bases, with 15 bases left in between. As DNA, the CDR3 is TGTGCCAGCAGCCCCCGGGGAATGGGGACTGAAGCTTTCTTT. Amino acid sequence: CASSPRGMGTEAFF.

This clonotype was counted between two and nine times. The chain carries TRBV7-9 and TRBJ2-6; the D is unclear. This CDR3 contains 16 residues. Germline assignment: CDR1 SEHNR and CDR2 FQNEAQ (reference sequence). The ends were cut back, 0 bases at V and 2 bases at J, with 8 bases in the middle. The CDR3 loop reads CASSLAGSPGANVLTF. The CDR3, as DNA: TGTGCCAGCAGCTTAGCCGGTTCCCCTGGGGCCAACGTCCTGACTTTC.

This chain connects TRBV10-3 to TRBJ1-4; maybe TRBD1 (6 bases). CDR1 ENHRY and CDR2 SYGVKD come from the germline V gene. Trimming shortened V by 3 bases and J by 5 bases, and 10 bases separated the two germline ends. This CDR3 is built from 14 residues. The CDR3 coding sequence is TGTGCCATCAGTGATGGAACAGGGAATGAAAAACTGTTTTTT. Its protein product is CAISDGTGNEKLFF.

The chain carries TRBV7-2 and TRBJ1-3; maybe TRBD1 (6 bases). The germline V and J ends were trimmed by 0 bases and 4 bases, with 13 bases remaining between them. The CDR3 covers 16 residues. Looked up from germline, CDR1 is SGHTA and CDR2 is FQGNSA. The CDR3 region is CASSLAYRVSGNTIYF. The CDR3 coding sequence is TGTGCCAGCAGCTTAGCATACAGGGTGTCGGGAAACACCATATATTTT. Full variable domain (outside the CDR3, taken from reference TRBV7-2 and TRBJ1-3): GAGVSQSPSNKVTEKGKDVELRCDPISGHTALYWYRQSLGQGLEFLIYFQGNSAPDKSGLPSDRFSAERTGGSVSTLTIQRTQQEDSAVYLCASSLAYRVSGNTIYFGEGSWLTVV.